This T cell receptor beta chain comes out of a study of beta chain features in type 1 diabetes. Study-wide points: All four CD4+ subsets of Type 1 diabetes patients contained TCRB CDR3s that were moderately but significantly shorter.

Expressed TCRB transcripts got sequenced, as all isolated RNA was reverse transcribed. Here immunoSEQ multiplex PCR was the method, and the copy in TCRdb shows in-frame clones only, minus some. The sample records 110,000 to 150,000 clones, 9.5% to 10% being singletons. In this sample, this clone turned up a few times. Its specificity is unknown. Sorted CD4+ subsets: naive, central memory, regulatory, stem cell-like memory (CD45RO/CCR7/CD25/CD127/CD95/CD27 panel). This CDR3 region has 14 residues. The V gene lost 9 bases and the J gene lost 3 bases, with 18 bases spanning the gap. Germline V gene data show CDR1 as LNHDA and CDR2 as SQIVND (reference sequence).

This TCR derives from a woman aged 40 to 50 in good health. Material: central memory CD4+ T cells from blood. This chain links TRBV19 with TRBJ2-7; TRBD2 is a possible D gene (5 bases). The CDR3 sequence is CASTPRGNNYEQYF. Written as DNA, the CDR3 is TGTGCCAGCACTCCCCGAGGGAACAACTACGAGCAGTACTTC. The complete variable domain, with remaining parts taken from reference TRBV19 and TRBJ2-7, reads DGGITQSPKYLFRKEGQNVTLSCEQNLNHDAMYWYRQDPGQGLRLIYYSQIVNDFQKGDIAEGYSVSREKKESFPLTVTSAQKNPTAFYLCASTPRGNNYEQYFGPGTRLTVT.